This TCR beta chain came from a study of blood T cell repertoires in COVID-19. Looking at the study overall: Whether acute or convalescent, the COVID-19 samples came from the United States, Italy and Spain. T cells, B-cell-depleted T cells, or PBMCs provided the cDNA or gDNA that served as material.

The CDR3 is made up of 14 amino acids. Trimming cost V 2 bases and J 4 bases, with 12 bases left between them. Germline-derived CDR1 and CDR2 are MGHDK and SYGVNS. Study processing details: It was from reference gene primer amplification that nucleated cell counts were estimated. The assay was immunoSEQ multiplex PCR, and TCRdb's table has in-frame clones only and misses some. Clonal size and the V and J genes are those of that table, whereas D and trimming came from the DNA. The table has under 200,000 clones, around 83% seen once. V gene TRBV25-1 combines with J gene TRBJ2-7; a weak D match, TRBD1 (5 bases). Sequencing was done on a sample of peripheral blood. The sequence derives from a woman aged 80 or older with acute or convalescent COVID-19. The CDR3, as DNA: TGTGCCAGCAGTGAACAAGGGGCCGCATACGAGCAGTACTTC. It yields the protein CASSEQGAAYEQYF.